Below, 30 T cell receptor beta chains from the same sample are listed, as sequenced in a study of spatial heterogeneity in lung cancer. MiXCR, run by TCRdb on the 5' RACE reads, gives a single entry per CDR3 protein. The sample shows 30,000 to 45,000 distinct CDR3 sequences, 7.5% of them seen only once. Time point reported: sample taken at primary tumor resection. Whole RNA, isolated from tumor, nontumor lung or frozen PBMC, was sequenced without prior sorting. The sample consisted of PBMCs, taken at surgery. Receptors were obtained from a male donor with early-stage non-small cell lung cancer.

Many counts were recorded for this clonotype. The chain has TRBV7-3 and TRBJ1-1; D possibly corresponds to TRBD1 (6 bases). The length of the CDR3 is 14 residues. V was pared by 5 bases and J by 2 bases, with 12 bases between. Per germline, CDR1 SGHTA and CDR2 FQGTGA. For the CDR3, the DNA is TGTGCCAGCAGCAACGTCGGGGGCAACACTGAAGCTTTCTTT. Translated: CASSNVGGNTEAFF. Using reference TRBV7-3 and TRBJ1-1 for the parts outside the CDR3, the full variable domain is GAGVSQTPSNKVTEKGKYVELRCDPISGHTALYWYRQSLGQGPEFLIYFQGTGAADDSGLPNDRFFAVRPEGSVSTLKIQRTERGDSAVYLCASSNVGGNTEAFFGQGTRLTVV.

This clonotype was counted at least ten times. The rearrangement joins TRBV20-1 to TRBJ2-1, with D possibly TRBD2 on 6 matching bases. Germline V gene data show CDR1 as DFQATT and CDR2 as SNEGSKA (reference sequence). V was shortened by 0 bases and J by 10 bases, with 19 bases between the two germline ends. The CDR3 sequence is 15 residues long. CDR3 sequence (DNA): TGCAGTGCTAGAGATCCTGGGACTTTTCAACGGGAGCAGTTCTTC. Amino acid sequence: CSARDPGTFQREQFF.

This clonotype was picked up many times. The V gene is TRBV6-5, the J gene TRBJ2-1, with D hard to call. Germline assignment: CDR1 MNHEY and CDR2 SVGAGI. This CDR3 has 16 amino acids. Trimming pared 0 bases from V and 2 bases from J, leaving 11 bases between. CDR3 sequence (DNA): TGTGCCAGCAGTTACTCGCGCCGGGCCACCTACAATGAGCAGTTCTTC. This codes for CASSYSRRATYNEQFF.

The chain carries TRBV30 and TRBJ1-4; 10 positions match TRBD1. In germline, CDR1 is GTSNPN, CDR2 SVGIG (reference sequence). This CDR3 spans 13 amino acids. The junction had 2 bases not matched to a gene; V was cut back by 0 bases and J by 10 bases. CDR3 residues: CAWSVRDRGKLFF. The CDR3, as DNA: TGTGCCTGGAGTGTCCGGGACAGGGGAAAACTGTTTTTT.

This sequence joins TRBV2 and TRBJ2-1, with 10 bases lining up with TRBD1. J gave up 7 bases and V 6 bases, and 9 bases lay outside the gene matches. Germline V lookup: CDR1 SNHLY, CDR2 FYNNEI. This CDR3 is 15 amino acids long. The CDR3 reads CASSSDRGDWNEQFF. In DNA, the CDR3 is TGTGCCAGCAGCTCGGACAGGGGGGACTGGAATGAGCAGTTCTTC.

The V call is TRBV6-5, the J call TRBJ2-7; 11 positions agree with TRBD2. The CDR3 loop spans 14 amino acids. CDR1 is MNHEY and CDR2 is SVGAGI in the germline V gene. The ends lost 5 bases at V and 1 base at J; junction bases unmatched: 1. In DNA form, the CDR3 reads TGTGCCAGCAGTCGGACTAGCGGGTCCTACGAGCAGTACTTC. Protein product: CASSRTSGSYEQYF.

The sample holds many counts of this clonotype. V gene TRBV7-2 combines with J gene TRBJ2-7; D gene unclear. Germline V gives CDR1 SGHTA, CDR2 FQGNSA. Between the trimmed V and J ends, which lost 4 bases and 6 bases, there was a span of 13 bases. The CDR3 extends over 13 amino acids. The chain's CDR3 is CASSSAHWGEQYF. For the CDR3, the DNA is TGTGCCAGCAGCTCCGCCCACTGGGGCGAGCAGTACTTC.

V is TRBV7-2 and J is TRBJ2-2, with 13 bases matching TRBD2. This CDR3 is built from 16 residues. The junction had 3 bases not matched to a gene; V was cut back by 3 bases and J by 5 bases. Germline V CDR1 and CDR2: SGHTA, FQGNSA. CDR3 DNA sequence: TGTGCCAGCAGCTTGAGACTAGCGGGAGGTACCGGGGAGCTGTTTTTT. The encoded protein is CASSLRLAGGTGELFF.

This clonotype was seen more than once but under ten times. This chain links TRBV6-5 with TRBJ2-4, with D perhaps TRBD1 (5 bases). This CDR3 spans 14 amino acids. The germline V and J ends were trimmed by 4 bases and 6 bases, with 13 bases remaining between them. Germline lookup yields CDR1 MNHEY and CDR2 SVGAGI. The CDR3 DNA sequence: TGTGCCAGCAGTTCCAGGGTATTGGCAAACATTCAGTACTTC. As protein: CASSSRVLANIQYF.

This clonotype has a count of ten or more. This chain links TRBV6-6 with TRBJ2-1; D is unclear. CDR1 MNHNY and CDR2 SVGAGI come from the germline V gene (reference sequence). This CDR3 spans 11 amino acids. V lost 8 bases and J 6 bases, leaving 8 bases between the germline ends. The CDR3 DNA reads TGTGCCAGCGGTAACAGCAATGAGCAGTTCTTC. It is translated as CASGNSNEQFF.

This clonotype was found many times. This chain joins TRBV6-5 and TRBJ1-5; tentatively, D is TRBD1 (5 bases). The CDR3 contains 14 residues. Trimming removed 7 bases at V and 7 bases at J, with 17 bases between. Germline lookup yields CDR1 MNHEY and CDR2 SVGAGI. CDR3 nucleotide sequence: TGTGCCAGCAAACTTCAAGAGGGGCGGCAGCCCCAGCATTTT. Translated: CASKLQEGRQPQHF.

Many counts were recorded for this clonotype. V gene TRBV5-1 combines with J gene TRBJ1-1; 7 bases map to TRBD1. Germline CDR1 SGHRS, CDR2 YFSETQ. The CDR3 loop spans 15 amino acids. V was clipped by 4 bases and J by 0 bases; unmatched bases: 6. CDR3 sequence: CASSERQGMNTEAFF. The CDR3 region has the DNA TGCGCCAGCAGCGAAAGACAGGGTATGAACACTGAAGCTTTCTTT.

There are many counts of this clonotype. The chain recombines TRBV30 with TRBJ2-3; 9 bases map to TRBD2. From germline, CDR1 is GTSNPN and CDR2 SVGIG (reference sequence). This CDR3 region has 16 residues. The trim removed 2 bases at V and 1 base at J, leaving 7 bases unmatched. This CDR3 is CAWSSTSGAGTDTQYF. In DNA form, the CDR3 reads TGTGCCTGGAGTTCGACTAGCGGAGCGGGCACAGATACGCAGTATTTT.

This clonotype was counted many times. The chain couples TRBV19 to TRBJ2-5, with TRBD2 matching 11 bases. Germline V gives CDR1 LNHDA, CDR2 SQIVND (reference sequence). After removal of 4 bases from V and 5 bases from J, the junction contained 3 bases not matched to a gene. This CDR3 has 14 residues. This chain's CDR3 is CASSRTSGWETQYF. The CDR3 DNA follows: TGTGCCAGTAGTAGGACTAGCGGGTGGGAGACCCAGTACTTC.

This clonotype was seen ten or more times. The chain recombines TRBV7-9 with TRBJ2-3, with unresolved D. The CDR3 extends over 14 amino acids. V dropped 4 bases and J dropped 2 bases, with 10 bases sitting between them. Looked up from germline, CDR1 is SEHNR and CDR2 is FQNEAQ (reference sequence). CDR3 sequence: CASSSSDLTDTQYF. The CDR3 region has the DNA TGTGCCAGCAGCTCCTCGGACCTCACAGATACGCAGTATTTT.

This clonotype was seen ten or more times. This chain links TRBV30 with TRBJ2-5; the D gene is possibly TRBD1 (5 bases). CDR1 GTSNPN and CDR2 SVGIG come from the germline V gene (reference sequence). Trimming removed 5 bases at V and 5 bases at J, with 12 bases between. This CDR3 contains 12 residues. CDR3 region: CAWQGAYETQYF. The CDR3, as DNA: TGTGCCTGGCAAGGGGCCTATGAGACCCAGTACTTC.

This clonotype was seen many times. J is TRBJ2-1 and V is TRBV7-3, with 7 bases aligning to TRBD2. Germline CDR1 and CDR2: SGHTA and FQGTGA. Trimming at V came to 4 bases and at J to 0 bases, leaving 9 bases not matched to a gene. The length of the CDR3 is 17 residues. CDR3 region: CASSSPSGARSYNEQFF. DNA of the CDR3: TGTGCCAGCAGCTCACCTAGCGGAGCCCGCTCCTACAATGAGCAGTTCTTC.

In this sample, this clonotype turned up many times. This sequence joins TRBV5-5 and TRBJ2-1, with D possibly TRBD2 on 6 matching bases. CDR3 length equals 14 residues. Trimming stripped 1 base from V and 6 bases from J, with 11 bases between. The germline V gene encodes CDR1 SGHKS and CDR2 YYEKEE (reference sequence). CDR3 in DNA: TGTGCCAGCAGCTTGCGCGGGGTGGGCAATGAGCAGTTCTTC. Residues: CASSLRGVGNEQFF.

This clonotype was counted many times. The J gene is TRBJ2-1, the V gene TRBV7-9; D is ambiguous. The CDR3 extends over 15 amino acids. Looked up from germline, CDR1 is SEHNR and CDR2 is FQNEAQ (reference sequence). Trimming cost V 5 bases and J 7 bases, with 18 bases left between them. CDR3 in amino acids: CASSTNKNGVNEQFF. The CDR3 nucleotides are TGTGCCAGCAGCACGAATAAGAATGGAGTGAATGAGCAGTTCTTC.

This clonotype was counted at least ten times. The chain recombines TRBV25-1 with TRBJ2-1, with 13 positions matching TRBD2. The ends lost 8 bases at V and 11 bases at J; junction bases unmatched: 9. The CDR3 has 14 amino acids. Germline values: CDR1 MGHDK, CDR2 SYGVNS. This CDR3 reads CASRPGLAGRQQFF. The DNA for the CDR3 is TGTGCCAGCCGCCCGGGACTAGCGGGACGCCAGCAGTTCTTC.

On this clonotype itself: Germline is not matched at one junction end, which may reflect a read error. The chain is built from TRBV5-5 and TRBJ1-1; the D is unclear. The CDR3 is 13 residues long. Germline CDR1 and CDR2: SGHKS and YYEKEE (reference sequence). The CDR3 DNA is TGTGCCAGCAGCCCGTACCCCAGCACTGAAGTTTTCTTT. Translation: CASSPYPSTEVFF.

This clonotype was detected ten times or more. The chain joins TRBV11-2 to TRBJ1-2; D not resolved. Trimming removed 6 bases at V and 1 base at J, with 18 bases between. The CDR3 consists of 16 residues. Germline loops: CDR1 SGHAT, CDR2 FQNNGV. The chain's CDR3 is CASRHLRTVDNYGYTF. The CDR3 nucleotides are TGTGCCAGCAGACACCTCAGGACCGTTGATAACTATGGCTACACCTTC.

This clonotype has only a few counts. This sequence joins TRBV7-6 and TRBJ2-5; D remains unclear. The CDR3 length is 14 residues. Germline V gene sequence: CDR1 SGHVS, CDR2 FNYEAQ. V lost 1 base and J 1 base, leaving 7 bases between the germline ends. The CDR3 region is CASSLEVLQETQYF. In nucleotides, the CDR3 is TGTGCCAGCAGCTTAGAGGTGCTCCAAGAGACCCAGTACTTC.

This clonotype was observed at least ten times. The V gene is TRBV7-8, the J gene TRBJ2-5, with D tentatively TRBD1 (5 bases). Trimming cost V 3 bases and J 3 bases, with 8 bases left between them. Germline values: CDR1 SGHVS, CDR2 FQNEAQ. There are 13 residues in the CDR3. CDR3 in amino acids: CASSFQGKETQYF. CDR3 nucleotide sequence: TGTGCCAGCAGCTTTCAGGGTAAAGAGACCCAGTACTTC. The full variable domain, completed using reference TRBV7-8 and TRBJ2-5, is GAGVSQSPRYKVAKRGQDVALRCDPISGHVSLFWYQQALGQGPEFLTYFQNEAQLDKSGLPSDRFFAERPEGSVSTLKIQRTQQEDSAVYLCASSFQGKETQYFGPGTRLLVL.

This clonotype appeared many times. The CDR3 DNA reads TGTGCCAGCAGTTTCCCGGGACACCAGAACGAGCAGTACTTC. It is translated as CASSFPGHQNEQYF. The V and J genes are TRBV5-6 and TRBJ2-7, with D maybe TRBD1 (6 bases). CDR3 length: 14 amino acids. Germline assignment: CDR1 SGHDT and CDR2 YYEEEE. V lost 5 bases, J lost 5 bases, and 17 bases lay in between.

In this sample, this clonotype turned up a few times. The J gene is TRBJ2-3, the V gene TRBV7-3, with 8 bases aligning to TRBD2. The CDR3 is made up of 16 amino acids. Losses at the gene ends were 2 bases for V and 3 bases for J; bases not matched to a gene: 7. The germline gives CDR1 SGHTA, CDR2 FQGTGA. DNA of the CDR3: TGTGCCAGCAGCTTAGGCAGCGGGAGAAGGACAGATACGCAGTATTTT. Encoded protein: CASSLGSGRRTDTQYF.

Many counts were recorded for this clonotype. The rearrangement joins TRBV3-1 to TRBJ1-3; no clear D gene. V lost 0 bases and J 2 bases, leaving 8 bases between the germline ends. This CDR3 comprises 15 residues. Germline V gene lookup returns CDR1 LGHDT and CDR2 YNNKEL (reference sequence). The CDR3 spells CASSQDWAAGNTIYF. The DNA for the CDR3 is TGTGCCAGCAGCCAAGATTGGGCAGCTGGAAACACCATATATTTT.

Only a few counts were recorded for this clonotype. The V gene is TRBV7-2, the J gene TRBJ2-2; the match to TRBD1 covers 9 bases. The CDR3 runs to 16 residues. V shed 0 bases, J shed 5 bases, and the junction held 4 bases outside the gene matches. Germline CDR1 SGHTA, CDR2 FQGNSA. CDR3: CASSLAGTGRTGELFF. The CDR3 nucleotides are TGTGCCAGCAGCTTAGCCGGGACAGGGAGGACCGGGGAGCTGTTTTTT.

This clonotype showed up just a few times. The CDR3 is CASSTRRLEELFF. Here the CDR3 DNA reads TGTGCCAGCAGCACCCGACGACTCGAGGAACTGTTTTTT. This chain links TRBV7-2 with TRBJ1-4, with D unclear. The CDR3 consists of 13 residues. Germline V gene sequence: CDR1 SGHTA, CDR2 FQGNSA. Between the trimmed V and J ends, which lost 5 bases and 12 bases, there was a span of 16 bases.

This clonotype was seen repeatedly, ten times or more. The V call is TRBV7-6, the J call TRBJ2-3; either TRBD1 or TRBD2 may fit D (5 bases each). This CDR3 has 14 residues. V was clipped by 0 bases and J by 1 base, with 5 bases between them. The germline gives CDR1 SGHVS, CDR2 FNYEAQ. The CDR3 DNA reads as TGTGCCAGCAGCTTAGCGGGGGGCACAGATACGCAGTATTTT. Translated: CASSLAGGTDTQYF.